Here is one T cell receptor beta chain with its context. Its antigen is unidentified. Data came from immunoSEQ multiplex PCR; TCRdb stores just in-frame clones and leaves some out. Of 65,000 to 75,000 clones listed, roughly 95% are singletons. The data were obtained in a study of cytomegalovirus exposure and HLA in healthy donors. General study points: Rare sequences made up most TCRs, while some public TCRs were found in many donors.

Trimming cost V 1 base and J 7 bases; bases outside gene matches: 2. Germline CDR1 reads MGHRA; CDR2 reads YSYEKL. The CDR3 extends over 14 amino acids. The source is a young woman in good health and CMV-seropositive. Sequencing input: PBMCs. The chain uses TRBV4-1 and TRBJ2-1; TRBD1 aligns across 9 bases. The CDR3 region is CASSQGDRVNEQFF. CDR3 DNA: TGCGCCAGCAGCCAAGGGGACAGGGTGAATGAGCAGTTCTTC.